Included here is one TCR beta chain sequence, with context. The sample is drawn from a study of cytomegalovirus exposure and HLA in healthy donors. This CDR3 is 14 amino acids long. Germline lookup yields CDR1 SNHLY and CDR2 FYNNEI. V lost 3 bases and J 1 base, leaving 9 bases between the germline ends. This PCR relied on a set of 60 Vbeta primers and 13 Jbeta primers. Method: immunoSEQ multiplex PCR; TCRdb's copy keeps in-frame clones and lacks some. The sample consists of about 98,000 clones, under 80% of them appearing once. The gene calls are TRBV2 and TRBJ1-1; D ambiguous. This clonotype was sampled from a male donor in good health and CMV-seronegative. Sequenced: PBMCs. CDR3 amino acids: CASSDPHSNTEAFF. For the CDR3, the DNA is TGTGCCAGCAGTGACCCCCACTCGAACACTGAAGCTTTCTTT.